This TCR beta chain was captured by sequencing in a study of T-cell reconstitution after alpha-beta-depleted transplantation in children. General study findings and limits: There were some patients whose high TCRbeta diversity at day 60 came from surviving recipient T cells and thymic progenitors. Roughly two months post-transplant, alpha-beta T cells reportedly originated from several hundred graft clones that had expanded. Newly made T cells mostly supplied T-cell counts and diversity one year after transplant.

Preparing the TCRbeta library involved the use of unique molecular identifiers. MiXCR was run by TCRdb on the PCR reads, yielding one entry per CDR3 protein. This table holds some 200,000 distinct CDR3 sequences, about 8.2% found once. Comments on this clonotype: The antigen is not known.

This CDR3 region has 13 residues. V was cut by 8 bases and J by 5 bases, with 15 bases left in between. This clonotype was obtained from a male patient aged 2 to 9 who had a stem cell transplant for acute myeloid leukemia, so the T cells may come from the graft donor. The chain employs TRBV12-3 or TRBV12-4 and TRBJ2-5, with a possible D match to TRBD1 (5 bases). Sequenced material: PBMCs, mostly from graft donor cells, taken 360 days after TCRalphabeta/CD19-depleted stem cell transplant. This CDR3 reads CASGRLGPETQYF. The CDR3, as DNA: TGTGCCAGCGGGCGGTTGGGGCCGGAGACCCAGTACTTC.